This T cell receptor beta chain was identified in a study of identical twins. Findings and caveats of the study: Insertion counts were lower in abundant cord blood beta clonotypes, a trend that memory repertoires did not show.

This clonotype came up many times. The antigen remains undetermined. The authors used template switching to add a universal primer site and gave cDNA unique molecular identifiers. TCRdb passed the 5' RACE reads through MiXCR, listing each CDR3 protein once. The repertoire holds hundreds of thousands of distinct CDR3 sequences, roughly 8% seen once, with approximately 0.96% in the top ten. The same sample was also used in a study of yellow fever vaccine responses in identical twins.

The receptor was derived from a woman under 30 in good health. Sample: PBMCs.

CDR3 residues: CASSGGQYTDTQYF. The CDR3 coding sequence is TGTGCCAGCAGCGGGGGACAGTACACAGATACGCAGTATTTT. The V call is TRBV7-9, the J call TRBJ2-3; 7 bases map to TRBD1. The CDR3 contains 14 residues. CDR1 and CDR2 from the germline V gene are SEHNR and FQNEAQ (reference sequence). V gave up 5 bases and J gave up 2 bases; unmatched junction bases: 4.